One sample yielded the 8 T cell receptor beta chains listed below, sequenced in a study of cytomegalovirus exposure and HLA in healthy donors. Primers included in the PCR were 60 Vbeta and 13 Jbeta primers. Libraries were prepared by immunoSEQ multiplex PCR; TCRdb keeps only in-frame clonotypes and omits some of them. This sample has some 170,000 clones, with about four fifths found just once. The sequenced sample was PBMCs. These receptors originate from a girl aged 5-17 years in good health and CMV-seropositive.

The rearrangement links TRBV6-1 to TRBJ2-1; D uncertain. From germline, CDR1 is MNHNS and CDR2 SASEGT. The CDR3 contains 11 residues. Trimming stripped 6 bases from V and 7 bases from J, with 7 bases between. The CDR3 bases are TGTGCCAGCAGAGTAGTTAATGAGCAGTTCTTC. Its protein is CASRVVNEQFF.

V gene TRBV5-1 combines with J gene TRBJ2-3; weak D call: TRBD1 (6 bases). CDR3 length: 15 amino acids. V was shortened by 4 bases and J by 2 bases, with 14 bases between the two germline ends. CDR1 SGHRS and CDR2 YFSETQ come from the germline V gene. DNA for the CDR3: TGCGCCAGCAGCCCAAGACAGGTTGACACAGATACGCAGTATTTT. This translates into CASSPRQVDTDTQYF.

This clone has only a few counts. The genes are TRBV25-1 and TRBJ2-1, with TRBD2 matching over 7 bases. The germline CDR1 and CDR2 sequences are MGHDK and SYGVNS. Trimming at V came to 7 bases and at J to 5 bases, leaving 14 bases not matched to a gene. This CDR3 has 16 amino acids. CDR3 loop: CASIHSPASGDNEQFF. The CDR3 DNA is TGTGCCAGCATCCACTCCCCGGCTAGCGGAGACAATGAGCAGTTCTTC.

The genes are TRBV30 and TRBJ2-7, with TRBD2 matching over 8 bases. CDR1 and CDR2 (germline): GTSNPN, SVGIG (reference sequence). This CDR3 spans 13 amino acids. J lost 6 bases, V lost 0 bases, and 4 bases had no gene match. The CDR3 spells CAWSVRGGFEQYF. CDR3 sequence (DNA): TGTGCCTGGAGTGTACGGGGGGGATTCGAGCAGTACTTC.

The chain has TRBV14 and TRBJ1-2, with a weak D call TRBD1 (6 bases). The germline V and J ends were trimmed by 3 bases and 4 bases, with 15 bases remaining between them. The CDR3 is 15 residues long. Germline V gene lookup returns CDR1 SGHDN and CDR2 FVKESK. The CDR3 loop reads CASSQASRGFYGYTF. The CDR3 coding sequence is TGTGCCAGCAGCCAGGCGTCCAGGGGATTCTATGGCTACACCTTC.

This rearrangement joins TRBV5-6 to TRBJ2-3; 14 bases map to TRBD2. This CDR3 comprises 18 residues. V shed 3 bases and J 2 bases; nucleotides not matched to a gene: 8. CDR1 is SGHDT, CDR2 YYEEEE, per germline. CDR3: CASSSGLAGGLFTDTQYF. As DNA, the CDR3 is TGTGCCAGCAGCTCCGGACTAGCGGGAGGTCTCTTCACAGATACGCAGTATTTT. The variable domain in full, completed from reference TRBV5-6 and TRBJ2-3, reads DAGVTQSPTHLIKTRGQQVTLRCSPKSGHDTVSWYQQALGQGPQFIFQYYEEEERQRGNFPDRFSGHQFPNYSSELNVNALLLGDSALYLCASSSGLAGGLFTDTQYFGPGTRLTVL.

The genes are TRBV27 and TRBJ1-4; the match to TRBD1 covers 7 bases. Germline-derived CDR1 and CDR2 are MNHEY and SMNVEV (reference sequence). There are 14 residues in the CDR3. The V segment lost 4 bases and the J segment 5 bases; nucleotides outside the gene matches: 4. The CDR3 protein is CASSSRQGNEKLFF. CDR3 bases: TGTGCCAGCAGTTCCCGACAGGGAAATGAAAAACTGTTTTTT. Complete variable domain (other parts from reference TRBV27 and TRBJ1-4): EAQVTQNPRYLITVTGKKLTVTCSQNMNHEYMSWYRQDPGLGLRQIYYSMNVEVTDKGDVPEGYKVSRKEKRNFPLILESPSPNQTSLYFCASSSRQGNEKLFFGSGTQLSVL.

The J gene is TRBJ1-2, the V gene TRBV5-1; the D gene is possibly TRBD1 (6 bases). Trimming removed 4 bases at V and 4 bases at J, with 14 bases between. Germline values: CDR1 SGHRS, CDR2 YFSETQ. This CDR3 has 14 amino acids. CDR3 coding DNA: TGCGCCAGCAGCCTAAGGACAGCTGCCTATGGCTACACCTTC. This sequence encodes CASSLRTAAYGYTF.